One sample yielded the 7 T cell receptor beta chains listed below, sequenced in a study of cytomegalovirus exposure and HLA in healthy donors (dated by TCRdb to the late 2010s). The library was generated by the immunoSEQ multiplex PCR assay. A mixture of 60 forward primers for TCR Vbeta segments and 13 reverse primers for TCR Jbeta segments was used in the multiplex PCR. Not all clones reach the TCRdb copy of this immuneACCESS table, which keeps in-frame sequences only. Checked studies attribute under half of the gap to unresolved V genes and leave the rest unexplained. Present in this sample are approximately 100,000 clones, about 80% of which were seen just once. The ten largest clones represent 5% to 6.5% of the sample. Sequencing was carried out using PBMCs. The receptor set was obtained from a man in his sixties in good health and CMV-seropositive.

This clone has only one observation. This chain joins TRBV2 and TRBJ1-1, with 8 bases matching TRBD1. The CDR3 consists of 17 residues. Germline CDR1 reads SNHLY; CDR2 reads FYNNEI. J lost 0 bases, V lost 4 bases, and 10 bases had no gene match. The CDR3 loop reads CASSGQGINPLNTEAFF. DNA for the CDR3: TGTGCCAGCAGTGGACAGGGGATTAATCCGCTGAACACTGAAGCTTTCTTT.

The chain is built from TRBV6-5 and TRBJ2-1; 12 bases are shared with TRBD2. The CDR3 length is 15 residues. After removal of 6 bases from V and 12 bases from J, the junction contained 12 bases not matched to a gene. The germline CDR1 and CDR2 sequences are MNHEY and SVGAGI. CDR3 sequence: CASSTRLAGAHAQFF. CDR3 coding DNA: TGTGCCAGCAGCACACGACTAGCGGGGGCCCACGCGCAGTTCTTC.

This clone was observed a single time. The CDR3: CASRPGLAFEQFF. DNA for the CDR3: TGTGCCAGCAGACCTGGACTAGCATTTGAGCAGTTCTTC. This chain links TRBV6-5 with TRBJ2-1, with 8 bases lining up with TRBD2. This CDR3 is built from 13 residues. V trimming: 6 bases; J trimming: 9 bases; junction bases outside the gene matches: 7. The germline V gene has CDR1 MNHEY and CDR2 SVGAGI.

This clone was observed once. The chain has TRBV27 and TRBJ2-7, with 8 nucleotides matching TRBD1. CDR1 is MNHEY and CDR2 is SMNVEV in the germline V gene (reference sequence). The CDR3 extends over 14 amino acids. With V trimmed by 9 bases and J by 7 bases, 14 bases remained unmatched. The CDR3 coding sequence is TGTGCCAGTAACCGGGACAGGATTAAAGAAGAGCAGTACTTC. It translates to CASNRDRIKEEQYF.

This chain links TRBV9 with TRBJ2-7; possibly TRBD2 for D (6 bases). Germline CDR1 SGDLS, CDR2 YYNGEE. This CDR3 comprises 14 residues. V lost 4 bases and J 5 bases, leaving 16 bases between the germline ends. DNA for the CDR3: TGTGCCAGCAGCCTCAGGGACTTACCCGACGAGCAGTACTTC. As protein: CASSLRDLPDEQYF.

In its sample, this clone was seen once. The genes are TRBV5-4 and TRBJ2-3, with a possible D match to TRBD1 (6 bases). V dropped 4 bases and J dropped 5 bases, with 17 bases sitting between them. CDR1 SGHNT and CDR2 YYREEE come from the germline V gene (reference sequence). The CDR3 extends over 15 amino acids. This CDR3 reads CASSPDRPRGDTQYF. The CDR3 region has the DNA TGTGCCAGCAGCCCGGACAGACCCCGCGGAGATACGCAGTATTTT.

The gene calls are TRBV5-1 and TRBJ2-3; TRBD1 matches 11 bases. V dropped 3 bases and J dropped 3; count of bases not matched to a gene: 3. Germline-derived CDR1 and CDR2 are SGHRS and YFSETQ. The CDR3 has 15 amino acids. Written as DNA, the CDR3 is TGCGCCAGCAGCTGGGACAGGGGGGTGACAGATACGCAGTATTTT. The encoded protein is CASSWDRGVTDTQYF.